These 24 T cell receptor beta chains were all obtained from the same sample, sequenced in a study of CD8 T cells in ankylosing spondylitis. TCRdb passed the 5' RACE reads through MiXCR, listing each CDR3 protein once. Here the sample spans approximately 250,000 distinct CDR3 sequences, roughly 8% being singletons. The sample comprised blood, either unsorted or a sorted T cell fraction (not recorded which). The origin of the receptors is a female donor with ankylosing spondylitis or in good health (not recorded which).

The sample holds many counts of this clonotype. This sequence joins TRBV12-3 or TRBV12-4 and TRBJ2-7, with D uncertain. The CDR3 covers 11 residues. V was cut by 5 bases and J by 2 bases, with 4 bases left in between. The DNA for the CDR3 is TGTGCCAGCAGTGGACCCTACGAGCAGTACTTC. Translation: CASSGPYEQYF.

The table lists this clonotype with many counts. The chain is built from TRBV12-3 or TRBV12-4 and TRBJ2-4; D tentatively reads TRBD1 or TRBD2 (5 bases each). Trimming pared 6 bases from V and 7 bases from J, leaving 16 bases between. CDR3 length: 14 residues. Here the CDR3 reads CASSFGGTDNIQYF. Written as DNA, the CDR3 is TGTGCCAGCAGCTTCGGTGGGACGGACAACATTCAGTACTTC.

This clonotype was recorded a few times. CDR3 amino acids: CASSFNGISNPQYF. CDR3 nucleotides: TGTGCCAGCAGTTTTAATGGTATCAGCAACCCCCAGTACTTC. This rearrangement joins TRBV28 to TRBJ2-4, with D hard to call. From germline, CDR1 is MDHEN and CDR2 SYDVKM. This CDR3 comprises 14 residues. V dropped 3 bases and J dropped 13 bases, with 19 bases sitting between them.

This clonotype has a count of ten or more. The chain joins TRBV6-1 to TRBJ2-7; D possibly corresponds to TRBD2 (6 bases). Germline V gene lookup returns CDR1 MNHNS and CDR2 SASEGT. The germline V and J ends were trimmed by 9 bases and 6 bases, with 27 bases remaining between them. The CDR3 consists of 16 residues. Here the CDR3 DNA reads TGTGCCAGTCCCCCTTACGGGAGAGAAGGGATTTCCGAGCAGTACTTC. It yields the protein CASPPYGREGISEQYF.

This clonotype occurred many times. The chain combines TRBV10-3 with TRBJ2-1; 9 bases are a match to TRBD1. Germline CDR1 ENHRY, CDR2 SYGVKD. Unmatched junction bases numbered 12, after V lost 6 bases and J lost 9 bases. The CDR3 spans 15 residues. The CDR3 DNA follows: TGTGCCATCAGGGATACGGGACAGGGTTTGAGTGAGCAGTTCTTC. Translating gives CAIRDTGQGLSEQFF.

This clonotype was counted many times. The V gene is TRBV6-2 or TRBV6-3, the J gene TRBJ2-1; D may be TRBD1 (6 bases). Deletions cut 7 bases from V and 6 bases from J, with 13 bases between. The germline V gene encodes CDR1 MNHEY and CDR2 SVGEGT. The CDR3 totals 13 residues. This chain's CDR3 is CASIQGGVNEQFF. The CDR3 nucleotides are TGTGCCAGCATCCAAGGGGGAGTCAATGAGCAGTTCTTC.

This clonotype was seen repeatedly, ten times or more. This chain connects TRBV21-1 to TRBJ2-4; TRBD1 is the table's D call and was not checked against the DNA. TRBV21-1 corresponds to a pseudogene. This CDR3 spans 13 amino acids. The CDR3 spells CASLGTLGYIQYF. CDR3 coding DNA: TGTGCCAGCCTGGGGACATTGGGATACATTCAGTACTTC.

Ten or more counts support this clonotype. The chain joins TRBV20-1 to TRBJ2-7, with no clear D. This CDR3 is 15 amino acids long. The V gene's germline CDR1 is DFQATT and CDR2 SNEGSKA (reference sequence). Trimming left V 2 bases short and J 3 bases short, with 17 bases between. DNA of the CDR3: TGCAGTGCTAGACCCTCCGTGGCAGCCGACTACGAGCAGTACTTC. Protein sequence: CSARPSVAADYEQYF.

This clonotype was detected only a few times. This chain links TRBV2 with TRBJ1-1; D might be TRBD1 (5 bases). The germline V gene encodes CDR1 SNHLY and CDR2 FYNNEI. The CDR3 length is 13 residues. V was trimmed by 8 bases and J by 1 base, leaving 11 bases between them. CDR3 sequence reads: CASGGGRNTEAFF. The CDR3 DNA follows: TGTGCCAGCGGGGGGGGACGGAACACTGAAGCTTTCTTT.

This clonotype was detected only a few times. CDR3: CASSSGYQEQFF. In nucleotides, the CDR3 is TGTGCCAGCAGTTCAGGGTATCAGGAGCAGTTCTTC. The chain recombines TRBV6-2 or TRBV6-3 with TRBJ2-1, with D possibly matching TRBD1 (5 bases). The germline CDR1 and CDR2 sequences are MNHEY and SVGEGT. CDR3 size: 12 residues. V was pared by 4 bases and J by 10 bases, with 11 bases between.

This clonotype was counted at least ten times. V gene TRBV3-1 combines with J gene TRBJ1-1; D is undetermined. The CDR3 consists of 13 residues. Trimming removed 4 bases at V and 6 bases at J, with 12 bases between. From germline, CDR1 is LGHDT and CDR2 YNNKEL (reference sequence). The CDR3, as DNA: TGTGCCAGCAGCCCCTTAGACGGGTCTGAAGCTTTCTTT. Protein product: CASSPLDGSEAFF. Filled out from reference TRBV3-1 and TRBJ1-1, the complete variable domain reads DTAVSQTPKYLVTQMGNDKSIKCEQNLGHDTMYWYKQDSKKFLKIMFSYNNKELIINETVPNRFSPKSPDKAHLNLHINSLELGDSAVYFCASSPLDGSEAFFGQGTRLTVV.

This clonotype was counted at least ten times. The chain joins TRBV6-2 or TRBV6-3 to TRBJ2-1, with TRBD2 matching over 10 bases. The J segment lost 11 bases and the V segment lost 4 bases, leaving 11 bases of the junction unmatched. The CDR3 contains 15 residues. Per germline, CDR1 MNHEY and CDR2 SVGEGT. The CDR3 bases are TGTGCCAGCAGTTCCGGGACTAGCGAGGGTTTGAAGCAGTTCTTC. Translated: CASSSGTSEGLKQFF.

This clonotype was seen at least ten times. This chain connects TRBV24-1 to TRBJ1-2, with D unresolved. V was trimmed by 2 bases and J by 6 bases, leaving 18 bases between them. This CDR3 has 16 amino acids. Germline CDR1 is KGHDR and CDR2 is SFDVKD. CDR3: CATSDSRRRAEDGYTF. The DNA for the CDR3 is TGTGCCACCAGTGATTCACGCCGTCGGGCAGAAGATGGCTACACCTTC.

Ten or more counts support this clonotype. The V and J genes are TRBV4-3 and TRBJ2-1; possible D gene TRBD2, 6 bases. Trimming stripped 0 bases from V and 9 bases from J, with 21 bases between. The CDR3 totals 17 residues. CDR1 is LGHNA, CDR2 YSLEER, per germline. CDR3 coding DNA: TGCGCCAGCAGCCAAGAAGTAGGGGACTCCCGTGGCGCTGAGCAGTTCTTC. It encodes CASSQEVGDSRGAEQFF.

This clonotype was counted at least ten times. V is TRBV11-2 and J is TRBJ1-3; D is undetermined. The CDR3 is 14 residues long. The V gene's germline CDR1 is SGHAT and CDR2 FQNNGV. V lost 2 bases to trimming and J lost 4 bases, with 9 bases between them. The CDR3 bases are TGTGCCAGCAGCTTACGGTCAGACGGAAACACCATATATTTT. This encodes CASSLRSDGNTIYF.

In this sample, this clonotype turned up many times. The V gene is TRBV7-2, the J gene TRBJ1-1; a possible D gene is TRBD1 (6 bases). The V gene's germline CDR1 is SGHTA and CDR2 FQGNSA. The CDR3 is 13 amino acids. The germline V and J ends were trimmed by 1 base and 10 bases, with 13 bases remaining between them. The CDR3 loop reads CASSLGVGQLAFF. The CDR3 DNA sequence: TGTGCCAGCAGCTTAGGGGTAGGACAGTTAGCTTTCTTT.

This clonotype has more than one count but fewer than ten. In DNA, the CDR3 is TGTGCCAGCAGCTTAGGTCAGTCTTACACTGAAGCTTTCTTT. Amino acid sequence: CASSLGQSYTEAFF. This chain links TRBV7-9 with TRBJ1-1; unclear D gene. Germline lookup yields CDR1 SEHNR and CDR2 FQNEAQ (reference sequence). V lost 1 base, J lost 3 bases, and 9 bases lay in between. This CDR3 is 14 amino acids long.

This clonotype was counted at least ten times. This chain joins TRBV12-3 or TRBV12-4 and TRBJ1-1; D may be TRBD1 (6 bases). Trimming took 4 bases from V and 10 from J, leaving 16 bases between them. The CDR3 runs to 13 residues. CDR3 region: CASSWQGPLGAFF. The CDR3 DNA follows: TGTGCCAGCAGTTGGCAGGGGCCCCTCGGAGCTTTCTTT.

This clonotype was detected many times. The chain uses TRBV5-1 and TRBJ2-1, with D maybe TRBD2 (5 bases). The CDR3 extends over 15 amino acids. The V gene's germline CDR1 is SGHRS and CDR2 YFSETQ. The germline V and J ends were trimmed by 0 bases and 8 bases, with 15 bases remaining between them. DNA of the CDR3: TGCGCCAGCAGCTTGGATGGGAGCGGTACGGATGAGCAGTTCTTC. It translates to CASSLDGSGTDEQFF.

There are many counts of this clonotype. J is TRBJ2-2 and V is TRBV20-1; tentative D call: TRBD1 (6 bases). V shed 7 bases and J shed 0 bases, with 9 bases lying between them. This CDR3 contains 13 residues. Germline CDR1 and CDR2: DFQATT and SNEGSKA (reference sequence). The CDR3 sequence is CSGQEPNTGELFF. In DNA form, the CDR3 reads TGCAGTGGACAGGAACCGAACACCGGGGAGCTGTTTTTT.

This clonotype was seen many times. This sequence joins TRBV18 and TRBJ1-6; 8 nucleotides align to TRBD1. With V trimmed by 4 bases and J by 5 bases, 1 base remained unmatched. The CDR3 is 14 residues long. From germline, CDR1 is KGHSH and CDR2 LQKENI. CDR3 coding DNA: TGTGCCAGCTCACGGGACAGGAATAATTCACCCCTCCACTTT. It yields the protein CASSRDRNNSPLHF.

In its sample, this clonotype was seen a few times. The chain links TRBV29-1 to TRBJ2-2, with 9 bases identical to TRBD2. The CDR3 runs to 15 residues. V lost 3 bases to trimming and J lost 4 bases; unmatched junction nucleotides: 6. Germline CDR1 is SQVTM and CDR2 is ANQGSEA. The CDR3 loop reads CSVDLAGSLTGELFF. Written as DNA, the CDR3 is TGCAGCGTTGATCTAGCGGGAAGCCTCACCGGGGAGCTGTTTTTT.

Ten or more counts support this clonotype. V and J are TRBV9 and TRBJ2-1, with D perhaps matching TRBD2 (6 bases). Trimming removed 6 bases at V and 8 bases at J, with 18 bases between. The CDR3 sequence is 14 residues long. Germline V CDR1 and CDR2: SGDLS, YYNGEE. The CDR3 DNA sequence: TGTGCCAGCACCCCGGGACTCCGTACGGATGAGCAGTTCTTC. Amino acids: CASTPGLRTDEQFF.

This clonotype has a count of ten or more. The CDR3: CASSRVGSSYNSPLHF. CDR3 coding DNA: TGTGCCAGCAGTCGAGTGGGGAGCTCCTATAATTCACCCCTCCACTTT. The V and J genes are TRBV27 and TRBJ1-6; the D is unclear. Germline CDR1 is MNHEY and CDR2 is SMNVEV (reference sequence). The CDR3 is 16 residues long. V lost 5 bases and J 0 bases, leaving 11 bases between the germline ends.